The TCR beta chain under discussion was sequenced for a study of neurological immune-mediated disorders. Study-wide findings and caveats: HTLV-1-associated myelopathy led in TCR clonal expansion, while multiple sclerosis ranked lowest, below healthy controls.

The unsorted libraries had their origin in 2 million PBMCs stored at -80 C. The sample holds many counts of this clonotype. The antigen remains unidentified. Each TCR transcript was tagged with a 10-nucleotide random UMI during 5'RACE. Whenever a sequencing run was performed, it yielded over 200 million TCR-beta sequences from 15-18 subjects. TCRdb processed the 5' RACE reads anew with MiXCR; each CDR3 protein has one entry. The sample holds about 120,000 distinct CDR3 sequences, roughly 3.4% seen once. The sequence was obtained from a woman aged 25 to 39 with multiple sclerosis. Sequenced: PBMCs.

The chain's CDR3 is CASSYSRTSGLYNEQFF. The CDR3 region has the DNA TGTGCCAGCAGTTACTCTAGGACTAGCGGTCTCTACAATGAGCAGTTCTTC. The chain has TRBV6-2 or TRBV6-3 and TRBJ2-1; 10 bases agree with TRBD2. J was trimmed by 3 bases and V by 0 bases; bases with no gene match: 5. The germline V gene encodes CDR1 MNHEY and CDR2 SVGEGT. The CDR3 runs to 17 residues.